The 26 T cell receptor beta chains presented below share a single source sample, sequenced in a study of CD8+ T cells in alopecia areata. Treatment noted: oral pan-JAK inhibitor, 5-10 mg twice daily. cDNA serving as the sequencing template came from extracted, reverse transcribed RNA. Using immunoSEQ multiplex PCR, the repertoire was profiled, and TCRdb retains in-frame clones only, with some absent. Of under 150,000 clones listed, 56% were seen once; the top ten hold roughly 3.5%. Material: CD4+ T cells sorted from blood, obtained at week 24, from a patient treated with tofacitinib. The receptors come from a human donor with alopecia areata.

This clone came up a few times. This rearrangement joins TRBV7-2 to TRBJ2-5; 7 bases match TRBD1. V dropped 6 bases and J dropped 4; count of bases not matched to a gene: 8. Germline-derived CDR1 and CDR2 are SGHTA and FQGNSA. The CDR3 contains 14 residues. The CDR3 DNA reads TGTGCCAGCAGTTCCAGACAGGGACGAGAGACCCAGTACTTC. Protein: CASSSRQGRETQYF.

The sample holds a few counts of this clone. This chain uses TRBV29-1 with TRBJ2-4; the match to TRBD2 covers 11 bases. Germline V gene data show CDR1 as SQVTM and CDR2 as ANQGSEA. V shed 6 bases and J 7 bases; nucleotides not matched to a gene: 8. The CDR3 runs to 14 residues. The CDR3: CSVAGTSGSNIQYF. Written as DNA, the CDR3 is TGCAGCGTGGCCGGGACTAGCGGCTCGAACATTCAGTACTTC.

The genes are TRBV18 and TRBJ2-5, with D unclear. Per germline, CDR1 KGHSH and CDR2 LQKENI. The CDR3 loop spans 13 amino acids. The V gene lost 1 base and the J gene lost 4 bases, with 7 bases spanning the gap. This chain's CDR3 is CASSPRDAETQYF. CDR3 coding DNA: TGTGCCAGCTCACCACGGGATGCAGAGACCCAGTACTTC.

The chain links TRBV5-1 to TRBJ1-1; TRBD1 aligns across 8 bases. The CDR3 is 14 residues long. Germline V CDR1 and CDR2: SGHRS, YFSETQ. Trimming cost V 5 bases and J 1 base; bases outside gene matches: 4. The DNA of the CDR3 is TGCGCCAGCAGGCCAGGACAGGGGAACACTGAAGCTTTCTTT. This gives the protein CASRPGQGNTEAFF. Drawing the rest from reference TRBV5-1 and TRBJ1-1, the complete variable domain is KAGVTQTPRYLIKTRGQQVTLSCSPISGHRSVSWYQQTPGQGLQFLFEYFSETQRNKGNFPGRFSGRQFSNSRSEMNVSTLELGDSALYLCASRPGQGNTEAFFGQGTRLTVV.

This clone was seen only once. The V gene is TRBV7-9, the J gene TRBJ2-5, with D perhaps TRBD2 (5 bases). The CDR3 spans 16 residues. Germline-derived CDR1 and CDR2 are SEHNR and FQNEAQ (reference sequence). V was shortened by 6 bases and J by 6 bases, with 23 bases between the two germline ends. CDR3 sequence: CASSSVSGASWQTQYF. The CDR3 region has the DNA TGTGCCAGCAGTTCAGTTTCCGGAGCTAGCTGGCAGACCCAGTACTTC. Variable domain in full (rest from reference TRBV7-9 and TRBJ2-5): DTGVSQNPRHKITKRGQNVTFRCDPISEHNRLYWYRQTLGQGPEFLTYFQNEAQLEKSRLLSDRFSAERPKGSFSTLEIQRTEQGDSAMYLCASSSVSGASWQTQYFGPGTRLLVL.

This clone showed up just a few times. The chain joins TRBV5-1 to TRBJ2-2; D uncertain. Germline CDR1 is SGHRS and CDR2 is YFSETQ. The germline V and J ends were trimmed by 0 bases and 2 bases, with 8 bases remaining between them. CDR3 size: 15 residues. The CDR3 sequence: CASSLGGSNTGELFF. The CDR3 DNA reads as TGCGCCAGCAGCTTGGGAGGCAGCAACACCGGGGAGCTGTTTTTT.

This chain links TRBV5-6 with TRBJ2-2, with 9 bases matching TRBD1. Looked up from germline, CDR1 is SGHDT and CDR2 is YYEEEE. J lost 3 bases, V lost 1 base, and 4 bases had no gene match. The CDR3 spans 16 residues. The CDR3 DNA is TGTGCCAGCAGCTTGAAGACAGGGGGACACACCGGGGAGCTGTTTTTT. This codes for CASSLKTGGHTGELFF.

The chain carries TRBV5-1 and TRBJ2-2; the D call may be TRBD1 or TRBD2 (5 bases each). Germline CDR1 SGHRS, CDR2 YFSETQ. V dropped 4 bases and J dropped 1 base, with 11 bases sitting between them. The CDR3 totals 15 residues. CDR3 residues: CASSTGRENTGELFF. In DNA, the CDR3 is TGCGCCAGCAGCACGGGACGGGAGAACACCGGGGAGCTGTTTTTT.

This clone was observed a single time. The rearrangement joins TRBV6-6 to TRBJ1-5, with unresolved D. Deletions cut 2 bases from V and 7 bases from J, with 12 bases between. The CDR3 is 14 residues long. Germline CDR1 MNHNY, CDR2 SVGAGI (reference sequence). CDR3: CASSYTETGQPQHF. The CDR3 nucleotides are TGTGCCAGCAGTTACACAGAAACGGGACAGCCCCAGCATTTT.

The gene calls are TRBV7-3 and TRBJ2-1; the match to TRBD2 covers 7 bases. V gave up 0 bases and J gave up 7 bases; unmatched junction bases: 6. CDR1 and CDR2 (germline): SGHTA, FQGTGA. The CDR3 is made up of 15 amino acids. The CDR3 region is CASSLTAGTSNEQFF. CDR3 coding DNA: TGTGCCAGCAGCTTAACAGCGGGGACTTCGAATGAGCAGTTCTTC.

The V and J genes are TRBV7-6 and TRBJ2-5; TRBD2 might be the D (6 bases). With 7 bases removed from V and 2 bases from J, the gap between germline ends came to 17 bases. Germline V gives CDR1 SGHVS, CDR2 FNYEAQ. This CDR3 is 15 amino acids long. The CDR3 nucleotides read TGTGCCAGCACCAGGAGGGCAGGGTATCAAGAGACCCAGTACTTC. Its translation: CASTRRAGYQETQYF.

The chain employs TRBV2 and TRBJ1-1, with 9 bases identical to TRBD1. J gave up 3 bases and V 4 bases, and 3 bases lay outside the gene matches. Germline CDR1 SNHLY, CDR2 FYNNEI. The CDR3 is made up of 14 amino acids. The CDR3 loop is CASSVTGGYTEAFF. The CDR3 DNA reads as TGTGCCAGCAGTGTTACAGGGGGCTACACTGAAGCTTTCTTT.

In nucleotides, the CDR3 is TGTGCCAGCAGCCCCCGCTATAGCACAGATACGCAGTATTTT. Translated: CASSPRYSTDTQYF. The rearrangement links TRBV7-8 to TRBJ2-3; D unresolved. There are 14 residues in the CDR3. The V end lost 5 bases, the J end lost 0 bases, and 9 bases lay between the germline ends. Germline V CDR1 and CDR2: SGHVS, FQNEAQ.

V usage is TRBV5-6 and J usage is TRBJ2-7; TRBD2 matches at 7 bases. J gave up 5 bases and V 0 bases, and 5 bases lay outside the gene matches. Germline V gene lookup returns CDR1 SGHDT and CDR2 YYEEEE. CDR3 length equals 14 residues. The CDR3 coding sequence is TGTGCCAGCAGCTTGGTGGGGAGGGAGGACGAGCAGTACTTC. Residues: CASSLVGREDEQYF. Using reference TRBV5-6 and TRBJ2-7 for the parts outside the CDR3, the full variable domain is DAGVTQSPTHLIKTRGQQVTLRCSPKSGHDTVSWYQQALGQGPQFIFQYYEEEERQRGNFPDRFSGHQFPNYSSELNVNALLLGDSALYLCASSLVGREDEQYFGPGTRLTVT.

Concerning this clone itself: Relative to the germline gene, one junction end is altered; a read error may explain this. The chain is built from TRBV7-7 and TRBJ2-5; the D gene could be TRBD1 or TRBD2 (5 bases each). The germline V gene encodes CDR1 SSHAT and CDR2 FNYEAQ (reference sequence). This CDR3 has 11 residues. CDR3 loop: CASSPGPHWDF. CDR3 nucleotide sequence: TGTGCTAGCAGCCCGGGGCCTCATTGGGACTTC.

This chain joins TRBV6-6 and TRBJ2-3, with TRBD2 as a possible D gene (6 bases). The CDR3 sequence is 16 residues long. Trimming pared 5 bases from V and 6 bases from J, leaving 21 bases between. The V gene's germline CDR1 is MNHNY and CDR2 SVGAGI (reference sequence). CDR3 amino acids: CASSPGSVGGVDTQYF. In nucleotides, the CDR3 is TGTGCCAGCAGTCCCGGATCGGTCGGGGGAGTCGATACGCAGTATTTT.

The rearrangement uses TRBV2 and TRBJ2-5; D call uncertain. The J call is doubtful: the DNA matches TRBJ2-7 better. Germline V CDR1 and CDR2: SNHLY, FYNNEI. The CDR3 has 13 residues. CDR3 DNA sequence: TGTGCCAGCAAGGCTTGGACCACTTACGAGCAGTACTTC. Its translation is CASKAWTTYEQYF.

The V and J genes are TRBV2 and TRBJ2-5; D call uncertain. The V gene lost 8 bases and the J gene lost 5 bases, with 12 bases spanning the gap. CDR3 length: 12 residues. Looked up from germline, CDR1 is SNHLY and CDR2 is FYNNEI. The CDR3 is CASAYVGETQYF. The CDR3 DNA reads as TGTGCCAGCGCTTACGTAGGCGAGACCCAGTACTTC.

In nucleotides, the CDR3 is TGTGCCTGGAGTCGCCTCTTGACTAGCGGGGGGGCCACAGATACGCAGTATTTT. This gives the protein CAWSRLLTSGGATDTQYF. V is TRBV30 and J is TRBJ2-3; 14 positions agree with TRBD2. CDR3 length equals 18 residues. The V gene's germline CDR1 is GTSNPN and CDR2 SVGIG (reference sequence). The V segment lost 2 bases and the J segment 2 bases; nucleotides outside the gene matches: 9.

This clone is a singleton in its sample. This chain connects TRBV18 to TRBJ1-1; D is possibly TRBD1 (5 bases). The CDR3 extends over 14 amino acids. Trimming stripped 6 bases from V and 3 bases from J, with 14 bases between. Germline CDR1 KGHSH, CDR2 LQKENI. CDR3 DNA sequence: TGTGCCAGCTCTCCGCAGGGTGGGGACACTGAAGCTTTCTTT. Its translation is CASSPQGGDTEAFF.

The chain combines TRBV6-1 with TRBJ2-2; TRBD2 aligns across 13 bases. CDR3 size: 16 residues. V lost 4 bases to trimming and J lost 3 bases; unmatched junction nucleotides: 2. The germline V gene encodes CDR1 MNHNS and CDR2 SASEGT. Written as DNA, the CDR3 is TGTGCCAGCAGTGGACTAGCGGGGGGATACACCGGGGAGCTGTTTTTT. Encoded protein: CASSGLAGGYTGELFF.

This clone has just one count. This sequence joins TRBV6-5 and TRBJ2-5; 10 bases align to TRBD2. CDR1 is MNHEY, CDR2 SVGAGI, per germline. This CDR3 spans 13 amino acids. With V trimmed by 4 bases and J by 10 bases, 6 bases remained unmatched. The CDR3, as DNA: TGTGCCAGCAGTTCCATCACTAGCGGGGTCCAGTACTTC. This gives the protein CASSSITSGVQYF.

The rearrangement joins TRBV5-1 to TRBJ2-3, with 9 bases identical to TRBD2. Germline CDR1 SGHRS, CDR2 YFSETQ. The CDR3 consists of 15 residues. Trimming removed 4 bases from V and 4 bases from J; junction bases left unmatched: 7. In DNA form, the CDR3 reads TGCGCCAGCAGCCCAGAGCGGGGGGCTCCAGATACGCAGTATTTT. Amino acid sequence: CASSPERGAPDTQYF.

This clone was observed a handful of times. The CDR3 DNA is TGTGCCAGCAGCCTCGCGGGGACAGAAACCTTCTCCTACGAGCAGTACTTC. Amino acid sequence: CASSLAGTETFSYEQYF. This chain links TRBV7-2 with TRBJ2-7; perhaps TRBD1 as D (7 bases). The CDR3 has 17 amino acids. Trimming shortened V by 5 bases and J by 0 bases, and 20 bases separated the two germline ends. Germline CDR1 is SGHTA and CDR2 is FQGNSA.

This sequence joins TRBV29-1 and TRBJ2-1; D tentatively reads TRBD1 or TRBD2 (5 bases each). CDR1 and CDR2 (germline): SQVTM, ANQGSEA. The CDR3 runs to 16 residues. Trimming took 7 bases from V and 0 from J, leaving 19 bases between them. CDR3 nucleotides: TGCAGCGCCCGAGAGGGGCTGGCAGGCTCCTACAATGAGCAGTTCTTC. Its translation is CSAREGLAGSYNEQFF.

This chain joins TRBV6-5 and TRBJ1-6; D unresolved. The germline V gene has CDR1 MNHEY and CDR2 SVGAGI. Trimming left V 3 bases short and J 10 bases short, with 19 bases between. The CDR3 has 16 amino acids. The CDR3 DNA sequence: TGTGCCAGCAGTTATGTTGGTGGCAGGTCTGAGTCACCCCTCCACTTT. This gives the protein CASSYVGGRSESPLHF.